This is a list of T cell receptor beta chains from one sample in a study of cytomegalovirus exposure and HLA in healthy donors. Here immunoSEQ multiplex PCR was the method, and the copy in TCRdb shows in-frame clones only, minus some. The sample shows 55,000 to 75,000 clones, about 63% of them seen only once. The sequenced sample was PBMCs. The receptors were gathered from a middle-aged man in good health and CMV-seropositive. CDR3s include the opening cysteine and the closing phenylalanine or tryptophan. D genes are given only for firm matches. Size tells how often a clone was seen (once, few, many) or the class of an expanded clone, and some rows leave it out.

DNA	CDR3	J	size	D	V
TGCGCCAGCAGCCTCGGAACCCGGGATCTCGGAGAGACCCAGTACTTC	CASSLGTRDLGETQYF	TRBJ2-5	NA	NA	TRBV4-1
TGTGCCAACATCCCGACTAGCGGGGGGGTCCATGAGCAGTTCTTC	CANIPTSGGVHEQFF	TRBJ2-1	NA	TRBD2	TRBV6-1
TGTGCCAGCAGCCCACAGTCATCTGGGGCCAACGTCCTGACTTTC	CASSPQSSGANVLTF	TRBJ2-6	NA	NA	TRBV7-2
TGTGCCAGCAGTCAAGACAGGGGGTCTGGGGCCAACGTCCTGACTTTC	CASSQDRGSGANVLTF	TRBJ2-6	few	TRBD1	TRBV2
TGTGCCAGCACCGGACTTGGGGTAGAGACCCAGTACTTC	CASTGLGVETQYF	TRBJ2-5	NA	NA	TRBV7-9
TGTGCCAGCAGCCAAACCAGGGGATTTGGTGAAAAACTGTTTTTT	CASSQTRGFGEKLFF	TRBJ1-4	few	NA	TRBV4-2
TGTGCCAGCAGCTTTGGCAACAAGTACGAGCAGTACTTC	CASSFGNKYEQYF	TRBJ2-7	NA	NA	TRBV7-6
TGTGCCAGTAGGCTAGCGGGGATCAACACCGGGGAGCTGTTTTTT	CASRLAGINTGELFF	TRBJ2-2	NA	TRBD2	TRBV19
TGTGCCAGCAGCTTGGCCTGGTTATCTTTGGCGGGAGGTTGGAATGAGCAGTTCTTC	CASSLAWLSLAGGWNEQFF	TRBJ2-1	NA	TRBD2	TRBV5-5
TGCGCCAGCACCGAAGGACTAGCGGGGCCCTACGAGCAGTACTTC	CASTEGLAGPYEQYF	TRBJ2-7	NA	TRBD2	TRBV5-1
TGTGCCAGCAGTTACGAGGGTGAAAGGCAGTTCTTC	CASSYEGERQFF	TRBJ2-1	NA	NA	TRBV6-5
TGTGCCAGCAGCGTAGATGGCAGGGGGACTGATACGCAGTATTTT	CASSVDGRGTDTQYF	TRBJ2-3	NA	NA	TRBV9
TGCGCCAGCAGTGAGTCCCAGGGGTGGAGTGGCTACACCTTC	CASSESQGWSGYTF	TRBJ1-2	NA	NA	TRBV10-1
TGTGCCAGCAGCTTGATACTAGCGGCCCACAATGAGCAGTTCTTC	CASSLILAAHNEQFF	TRBJ2-1	NA	TRBD2	TRBV5-6
TGCGCCAGCAGCTTGACGGGGTTAGAGACCCAGTACTTC	CASSLTGLETQYF	TRBJ2-5	NA	NA	TRBV5-1
TGCGCCAGCAGCCAGGGCGTGACAGGGGGGGACATTCAGTACTTC	CASSQGVTGGDIQYF	TRBJ2-4	NA	TRBD1	TRBV4-3
TGTGCCAGCAGCCGGACGGGACAGGGGGCCACTGAAGCTTTCTTT	CASSRTGQGATEAFF	TRBJ1-1	few	TRBD1	TRBV7-3
TGTGCCAGCAGTTTAAGCTGGACCGGGGAGCTGTTTTTT	CASSLSWTGELFF	TRBJ2-2	NA	NA	TRBV27
TGCGCCAGCAGCGCCGGGACAGGGGGGACATTGGACACCATATATTTT	CASSAGTGGTLDTIYF	TRBJ1-3	NA	TRBD1	TRBV5-1
TGTGCCAGCAGTTCTGAGAGGGGGAATCAGCCCCAGCATTTT	CASSSERGNQPQHF	TRBJ1-5	few	NA	TRBV28
TGTGCCAGCAGCTTAGACTGGCGGGGGGGCCTGGATACGCAGTATTTT	CASSLDWRGGLDTQYF	TRBJ2-3	NA	TRBD2	TRBV7-3
TGTGCCACCAGCAGAGGCATGGGGGACACAAACTACGAGCAGTACTTC	CATSRGMGDTNYEQYF	TRBJ2-7	few	NA	TRBV15
TGCAGCGTGGATCACGGACAGTCCTACACTGAAGCTTTCTTT	CSVDHGQSYTEAFF	TRBJ1-1	NA	NA	TRBV29-1
TGTGCCAGCAGCTTATCTAGGGAGGGCGCGCAGTTCTTC	CASSLSREGAQFF	TRBJ2-1	NA	TRBD2	TRBV7-6
TGTGCCAGCTTGGGTCTGGAGGATGAGCAGTTCTTC	CASLGLEDEQFF	TRBJ2-1	NA	NA	TRBV11-2
TGCGCCAGCAGCCATGGTACCGGGACAGGAGCGAACACCGGGGAGCTGTTTTTT	CASSHGTGTGANTGELFF	TRBJ2-2	few	TRBD1	TRBV4-3
TGTGCCAGCAGCTCTCGGACAGGTGGGAACACTGAAGCTTTCTTT	CASSSRTGGNTEAFF	TRBJ1-1	NA	TRBD1	TRBV9
TGCGCCAGCAGCCAAGATCAGACACCCCAAAATGAAAAACTGTTTTTT	CASSQDQTPQNEKLFF	TRBJ1-4	NA	NA	TRBV4-1
TGTGCCAGCAGCTTAGCTTCCGGACAGGGGACCACTGAAGCTTTCTTT	CASSLASGQGTTEAFF	TRBJ1-1	once	TRBD1	TRBV7-9
TGTGCCAGCAGCTTAGTTAGCGGGAGTACTGATACGCAGTATTTT	CASSLVSGSTDTQYF	TRBJ2-3	medium-sized	TRBD2	TRBV7-9
TGCGCCAGCAGCTTGGGAGGAATCGGGGAGCTGTTTTTT	CASSLGGIGELFF	TRBJ2-2	NA	NA	TRBV5-1
TGTGCCAGCAGCAAAACACGGGACACCCTCTCCTACGAGCAGTACTTC	CASSKTRDTLSYEQYF	TRBJ2-7	NA	NA	TRBV13
TGCGCCAGCAGCCCAACGTCAGGGAACACTGAAGCTTTCTTT	CASSPTSGNTEAFF	TRBJ1-1	NA	NA	TRBV4-1
TGTGCCATCAGTGAGACCAGCGGGCCCGGGGTGGGAGAAAAACTGTTTTTT	CAISETSGPGVGEKLFF	TRBJ1-4	few	NA	TRBV10-3
TGTGCCTGGGCGACACAGGATGAAAAACTGTTTTTT	CAWATQDEKLFF	TRBJ1-4	NA	NA	TRBV30
TGTGCCAGCAGTTCTGGGCCGAAAGCTTTCTTT	CASSSGPKAFF	TRBJ1-1	NA	NA	TRBV6-6
TGTGCCAGCAGCTTAGAATTAGCCGGGGCTTTCTTT	CASSLELAGAFF	TRBJ1-1	NA	NA	TRBV7-2
TGTGCCAGCAGTGATCCTCTCTCGGGTTCACCCCTCCACTTT	CASSDPLSGSPLHF	TRBJ1-6	few	NA	TRBV2
TGTGCCAGCAGCCCCGGAGCTCATGGCTACACCTTC	CASSPGAHGYTF	TRBJ1-2	few	NA	TRBV11-3
TGTGCCAGCAGTTGGCGGGAGGGGGACGAGCAGTACTTC	CASSWREGDEQYF	TRBJ2-7	few	TRBD2	TRBV27
TGTGCCAGTTATCCCCAGGCGGGAGTTCAGGGCAATGAGCAGTTCTTC	CASYPQAGVQGNEQFF	TRBJ2-1	few	TRBD2	TRBV19
TGCGCCAGCAGCTTTCAGACAGGTCCAGAGACCCAGTACTTC	CASSFQTGPETQYF	TRBJ2-5	NA	NA	TRBV4-3
TGCAGCGTTGAAGACGGCTTCATGGTACAGGGCTACACCTTC	CSVEDGFMVQGYTF	TRBJ1-2	few	NA	TRBV29-1